The rows below give T cell receptor beta chains drawn from one sample of a study of OX40 agonist ivuxolimab in advanced cancers. The assay was immunoSEQ multiplex PCR, and TCRdb's table has in-frame clones only and misses some. Among 50,000 to 75,000 clones listed, about 88% were seen once. The specimen was CD4+ or CD8+ T cells sorted from blood, collected in a trial of the OX40 agonist ivuxolimab. These receptors all stem from an adult with an advanced solid tumor such as melanoma, head and neck, liver or kidney cancer. Both conserved end residues are part of each CDR3. The order of the fields is J gene, CDR3 length, clone size, V gene, D gene, CDR3 DNA, CDR3 protein. The D gene is left open where the match is weak. Size is omitted from some rows. Given values are once, few, many or a class for expanded clones.

>TRBJ2-5|16|-|TRBV5-4|-
TGTGCCAGCAGCTTGGGGGGACCGGGAGATACAGAGACCCAGTACTTC
CASSLGGPGDTETQYF
>TRBJ2-3|12|-|TRBV27|-
TGTGCCAGCAGTCCCTTCGGGGATACGCAGTATTTT
CASSPFGDTQYF
>TRBJ1-4|13|once|TRBV29-1|-
TGCAGCGTCCAGGTGGGAGTTGGCGAAAAACTGTTTTTT
CSVQVGVGEKLFF
>TRBJ2-3|15|-|TRBV7-2|-
TGTGCCAGCAGCTTAGGGCCATGGAGCACAGATACGCAGTATTTT
CASSLGPWSTDTQYF
>TRBJ2-3|15|-|TRBV4-1|TRBD2
TGCGCCAGCGGATCTCGGGGGGTAGGCGCAGATACGCAGTATTTT
CASGSRGVGADTQYF
>TRBJ1-2|14|-|TRBV19|-
TGTGCCAGTAGTATACGGGCGGGGACCTATGGCTACACCTTC
CASSIRAGTYGYTF
>TRBJ2-1|15|-|TRBV19|TRBD1
TGTGCCAGTACCAAGGACAGGGGGTCCTACAATGAGCAGTTCTTC
CASTKDRGSYNEQFF
>TRBJ1-4|17|-|TRBV4-3|TRBD1
TGCGCCAGCAGCCAAGCGCTAGGGGGACAGCCTAATGAAAAACTGTTTTTT
CASSQALGGQPNEKLFF
>TRBJ1-2|13|-|TRBV2|-
TGTGCCAGCAGATTGGGACAATTCTATGGCTACACCTTC
CASRLGQFYGYTF
>TRBJ2-7|15|-|TRBV11-3|-
TGTGCCAGCAGCTTTTCCGGGGGCGGAGGGTACGAGCAGTACTTC
CASSFSGGGGYEQYF
>TRBJ1-4|14|once|TRBV7-6|-
TGTGCCAGCAGCGCCGGGGGACCCGAAGAAAAACTGTTTTTT
CASSAGGPEEKLFF
>TRBJ2-5|13|-|TRBV6-5|-
TGTGCCAGCAGTGGGCCGCCAATCGAGACCCAGTACTTC
CASSGPPIETQYF
>TRBJ1-1|12|once|TRBV7-9|-
TGTGCCAGCAGCTTAGTAGGCTCTGGGGCTTTCTTT
CASSLVGSGAFF